Listed here is a single T cell receptor beta chain. Its binding antigen is unknown. This may be a read error: a much more frequent sequence differs by one nucleotide. The data belong to a study of T cells generated in artificial thymic organoids listed by TCRdb under 2017. About the full investigation: In some experiments, thymic T cells were further FACS-purified to deplete CD4 immature single positive or double positive precursors. TCR alpha and beta CDR3 repertoires of in vitro artificial thymic organoid-derived CD8 single positive T cells were compared with thymic and peripheral blood naive CD8 T cells. The repertoire sequencing data shown were described as representative of three independent experiments.

The CDR1 and CDR2 encoded by the germline V gene (reference sequence) are SEHNR and FQNEAQ. V is trimmed back by 3 bases and J by 6 bases, and the junction contains 3 bases that no gene match accounts for. The CDR3 starts with the cysteine, ends with the phenylalanine, and has 15 residues. The sequence is cut down to CDR3 DNA, 45 bases in frame from base 1. Primary CD8+ T cells were enriched with magnetic beads using the Miltenyi CD8+ T cell Isolation Kit. Before RNA extraction, CD3+TCRalphabeta+CD8 single positive T cells from organoids and thymus were sorted by FACS. For each sample, total RNA was purified from roughly 40,000 to 200,000 sorted cells using the RNeasy Micro kit, and RNA quality was checked on an Agilent RNA 6000 Nano chip. To release thymocytes, thymic fragments were dissected, broken up by pipetting and passed through a 70 um strainer. Broad study findings and their caveats: Physiological TCR clonotype diversity, comparable to that of thymic and blood naive CD8 T cells, was observed in organoid-derived CD8 single positive T cells.

TCRalpha and TCRbeta libraries were amplified in separate semi-nested PCR reactions using Advantage 2 and reverse primers located in the TRAC or TRBC constant regions. Between roughly 3.5 and 550 ng of total RNA was used as input for first-strand cDNA synthesis. TCR cDNA libraries were made by 5'-RACE with the SMARTer PCR cDNA Synthesis kit, using a poly-dT primer for first-strand synthesis. Semi-nested constant-region reverse primers carried 5-nucleotide sample-specific barcodes, and products were cleaned with the Zymo DNA Clean and Concentrator-5 kit. Pools of up to ten barcoded samples were ligated to Illumina adaptors and sequenced on an Illumina MiSeq as 2 x 150 bp paired-end reads. The source study handled its data this way. After demultiplexing, reads were aligned using BLAT against a custom library built from IMGT containing every combination of human TRAV, TRAJ, TRBV, TRBD and TRBJ. The best BLAT hits were picked using pslCDnaFilter (-maxAligns=1, -ignoreIntrons), and custom Perl scripts were used to calculate clonotype frequencies. TCRdb redid the processing of the public reads, applying fastp at Q25 and MiXCR, and retained in-frame beta chains. Rows with one shared CDR3 protein collapse into an entry with the most common genes and DNA. It is TCRdb's table, rather than the study itself, that gives the V and J calls and clone size. In all, the sample holds over 6,500 distinct CDR3 sequences, and 18% of those were seen once. The ten largest clonotypes hold over 1.3% of the sample.

The chain uses TRBV7-9 and TRBJ2-2, with TRBD1 matching 11 junction bases. The sample consisted of naive CD8+ T cells from the thymus. The meaning of the sample's cell subset or site label: CD3+TCRalphabeta+CD8SP T cells; for blood, CD45RO-CCR7+ naive CD8+ T cells. The receptor was isolated from a human donor who gave cord blood stem cells for thymic organoid culture, a cardiac surgery patient who gave postnatal thymus, or a blood donor (not recorded which). This receptor has the CDR3 CASSFRDRGAGELFF. Here is the DNA: TGTGCCAGCAGCTTCCGGGACAGGGGGGCCGGGGAGCTGTTTTTT.